Here is one T cell receptor beta chain with its context. The antigen remains undetermined. Assay: immunoSEQ multiplex PCR; the TCRdb copy retains only in-frame clones and omits some. This table has around 270,000 clones, around 88% appearing once. These data are taken from a study of Ad26.COV2.S vaccination and SARS-CoV-2 variants. General observations from the study: Recipients of either vaccine or placebo displayed similar breadth of non-spike TCRs.

This CDR3 is built from 13 residues. The J segment lost 0 bases and the V segment lost 8 bases, leaving 2 bases of the junction unmatched. Germline loops: CDR1 SNHLY, CDR2 FYNNEI. Treatment denoted: over 15 received Ad26.COV2.S at low or high dose, single or two shots; roughly five received placebo; per-sample allocation not given. Each sample was drawn 63 days after the first injection (of vaccine or placebo). This TCR derives from a person aged 18 to 65 who received the Ad26.COV2.S COVID-19 vaccine or a placebo. This material consisted of peripheral blood, taken in a trial of Ad26.COV2.S vaccine versus placebo. The V call is TRBV2, the J call TRBJ2-7; 9 bases match TRBD1. For the CDR3, the DNA is TGTGCCAGCGGGGACAGGGTCTCCTACGAGCAGTACTTC. The encoded protein is CASGDRVSYEQYF.